This T cell receptor beta chain emerged from a study of T-cell memory formation after mild COVID-19. Overall study findings and caveats: CD8+ contracting clones occupied EMRA, while CD4+ ones occupied mainly CM and EM. From day 15 to 85, contracting clones were balanced between CD4 and CD8, whereas later expanders leaned toward CD4+.

This CDR3 comprises 11 residues. Looked up from germline, CDR1 is DFQATT and CDR2 is SNEGSKA (reference sequence). Trimming removed 5 bases at V and 5 bases at J, with 9 bases between. This clonotype was recorded many times. Its target is not known. TCRdb passed the 5' RACE reads through MiXCR, listing each CDR3 protein once. Of 200,000 or so distinct CDR3 sequences in the sample, 16% were seen once. V is TRBV20-1 and J is TRBJ2-5; D not resolved. The clonotype comes from an adult woman who had mild COVID-19 (a few samples of this study predate the infection). Cell type and time point are not known. Specimen: PBMCs or a T cell subset sorted from them (not recorded which). In DNA form, the CDR3 reads TGCAGTGCTTCCGACCGGGAGACCCAGTACTTC. Residues: CSASDRETQYF.